The 5 T cell receptor beta chains given below trace back to one sample, sequenced in a study of blood T cell repertoires in COVID-19. Only in-frame clones appear in the TCRdb table, and some are missing; sequencing was by immunoSEQ multiplex PCR. The sample records 150,000 to 200,000 clones, roughly 85% being singletons. Sequencing was done on a sample of peripheral blood. All receptors come from a middle-aged man with acute or convalescent COVID-19.

This clone was detected once. The chain couples TRBV18 to TRBJ1-5; 8 bases fit TRBD1. Germline lookup yields CDR1 KGHSH and CDR2 LQKENI. This CDR3 has 15 residues. J lost 0 bases, V lost 5 bases, and 3 bases had no gene match. This chain's CDR3 is CASSAGQGSNQPQHF. The DNA of the CDR3 is TGTGCCAGCTCAGCAGGACAGGGTAGCAATCAGCCCCAGCATTTT.

V usage is TRBV9 and J usage is TRBJ2-7; TRBD1 matches at 9 bases. Germline V CDR1 and CDR2: SGDLS, YYNGEE. The CDR3 is 15 residues long. Trimming at V came to 4 bases and at J to 2 bases, leaving 7 bases not matched to a gene. CDR3 sequence: CASSRQGDSAYEQYF. The CDR3 bases are TGTGCCAGCAGCCGACAGGGGGACTCTGCCTACGAGCAGTACTTC.

The sample holds a few counts of this clone. This chain's CDR3 is CASSLGRGKNYEQYF. DNA of the CDR3: TGTGCCAGCAGCTTAGGCAGGGGTAAAAACTACGAGCAGTACTTC. This sequence joins TRBV13 and TRBJ2-7; tentative D call: TRBD1 (6 bases). V was clipped by 0 bases and J by 3 bases, with 12 bases between them. The CDR3 runs 15 residues. In germline, CDR1 is PRHDT, CDR2 FYEKMQ (reference sequence).

The V call is TRBV2, the J call TRBJ1-1; no reliable D call. V gave up 4 bases and J gave up 1 base, with 7 bases separating them. Germline values: CDR1 SNHLY, CDR2 FYNNEI. This CDR3 region has 13 residues. The CDR3 spells CASSGRENTEAFF. In DNA form, the CDR3 reads TGTGCCAGCAGTGGCCGGGAGAACACTGAAGCTTTCTTT.

The J gene is TRBJ1-2, the V gene TRBV28; 8 bases are shared with TRBD1. The CDR3 totals 13 residues. With V trimmed by 4 bases and J by 8 bases, 6 bases remained unmatched. In germline, CDR1 is MDHEN, CDR2 SYDVKM. The CDR3 loop is CASSSPTGVGYTF. The CDR3 DNA reads as TGTGCCAGCAGTTCCCCGACAGGGGTGGGCTACACCTTC.